Given below is one T cell receptor (beta chain) in context. The sample is drawn from a study of blood T cell repertoires in COVID-19. About the study: Acute and convalescent COVID-19 specimens originated in the United States, Italy and Spain.

Profiling relied on immunoSEQ multiplex PCR, and the TCRdb table lists in-frame clones only, not all of them. The sample contains tens of thousands of clones, 70% to 90% of which appear only once. Germline CDR1 is MNHNY and CDR2 is SVGAGI (reference sequence). Trimming left V 4 bases short and J 7 bases short, with 20 bases between. The CDR3 spans 16 residues. Material for sequencing was peripheral blood. The receptor was derived from an elderly man with acute or convalescent COVID-19. The chain is built from TRBV6-6 and TRBJ1-5; D is possibly TRBD1 (6 bases). The CDR3: CASSSSTGGAEQPQHF. In nucleotides, the CDR3 is TGTGCCAGCAGTTCCTCCACGGGGGGCGCGGAACAGCCCCAGCATTTT.